The 26 T cell receptor beta chains given below trace back to one sample, sequenced in a study of read filtering for tumor transcriptome and immune sequencing. Molecular barcoded adaptors covering alpha/delta and beta/gamma chains were used on approximately 400 ng RNA. TCRdb redid the calling of the reads with MiXCR, one entry per CDR3 protein. Here the sample spans more than 35,000 distinct CDR3 sequences, approximately 14% being singletons. Sequenced input: a population of CD138-negative cells sorted from bone marrow. These receptors all stem from a donor at least 40 years old with multiple myeloma.

For this clonotype: This likely came from a read error, as a far larger clone is one base away. A read error is likely, as this CDR3 ends without the conserved phenylalanine or tryptophan. The J gene is TRBJ2-1, the V gene TRBV7-9; weak D call: TRBD1 (5 bases). The CDR3 contains 16 residues. Looked up from germline, CDR1 is SEHNR and CDR2 is FQNEAQ (reference sequence). V was pared by 0 bases and J by 5 bases, with 14 bases between. The CDR3 loop reads CASSLAPGNLDNEQFS. DNA of the CDR3: TGTGCCAGCAGCTTAGCTCCAGGGAATCTGGACAATGAGCAGTTCTCC.

There are many counts of this clonotype. CDR3 in amino acids: CASSFRQSADTQYF. Here the CDR3 DNA reads TGTGCCAGCAGCTTTCGGCAGTCGGCAGATACGCAGTATTTT. The gene calls are TRBV7-2 and TRBJ2-3; no clear D gene. V lost 3 bases, J lost 4 bases, and 11 bases lay in between. The CDR3 is 14 residues long. Germline loops: CDR1 SGHTA, CDR2 FQGNSA.

This clonotype was picked up a small number of times. This likely came from a read error, as a far larger clone is one base away. V usage is TRBV6-5 and J usage is TRBJ2-7, with a possible D match to TRBD2 (6 bases). Germline V gene lookup returns CDR1 MNHEY and CDR2 SVGAGI. The CDR3 covers 14 residues. DNA for the CDR3: TGTACCAGCAGTACGGGAGAAGCTACCTACGAGCAGTACTTC. Amino acids: CTSSTGEATYEQYF.

This clonotype was counted ten times or more. The chain has TRBV20-1 and TRBJ2-7, with D unclear. The germline V gene has CDR1 DFQATT and CDR2 SNEGSKA (reference sequence). V lost 1 base, J lost 9 bases, and 10 bases lay in between. This CDR3 is built from 11 residues. The chain's CDR3 is CSARGEDGQYF. CDR3 sequence (DNA): TGCAGTGCTAGAGGGGAAGATGGGCAGTACTTC.

The table lists this clonotype with many counts. This chain connects TRBV12-3 or TRBV12-4 to TRBJ1-1; tentative D call: TRBD1 (6 bases). V was clipped by 3 bases and J by 9 bases, with 14 bases between them. The CDR3 has 13 amino acids. In DNA form, the CDR3 reads TGTGCCAGCAGTTTCGGGGGGGGCGCTAAAGCTTTCTTT. This gives the protein CASSFGGGAKAFF.

In this sample, this clonotype turned up many times. The rearrangement links TRBV20-1 to TRBJ2-7, with D unresolved. With 5 bases removed from V and 3 bases from J, the gap between germline ends came to 14 bases. The CDR3 spans 13 residues. Germline V CDR1 and CDR2: DFQATT, SNEGSKA (reference sequence). Here the CDR3 reads CSAEIGVGYEQYF. The CDR3 DNA reads as TGCAGTGCTGAAATAGGCGTAGGCTACGAGCAGTACTTC.

Turning to this clonotype: Being one base from a much bigger clone, this may be a read error. This chain connects TRBV10-2 to TRBJ1-1, with TRBD1 matching 7 bases. Germline loops: CDR1 WSHSY, CDR2 SAAADI. This CDR3 has 13 amino acids. CDR3: CASTLTGLTVAFF. CDR3 nucleotide sequence: TGCGCCAGCACCCTGACAGGGCTCACTGTAGCTTTCTTT.

This clonotype appeared many times. The chain carries TRBV4-1 and TRBJ2-1; 10 bases fit TRBD2. This CDR3 contains 16 residues. Unmatched junction bases numbered 10, after V lost 4 bases and J lost 7 bases. Looked up from germline, CDR1 is MGHRA and CDR2 is YSYEKL. CDR3 residues: CASSPISGRATNEQFF. CDR3 nucleotides: TGCGCCAGCAGCCCAATCAGCGGGAGGGCTACGAATGAGCAGTTCTTC.

This clonotype came up many times. The chain employs TRBV20-1 and TRBJ2-3, with D perhaps TRBD2 (6 bases). CDR3 size: 11 residues. The germline CDR1 and CDR2 sequences are DFQATT and SNEGSKA (reference sequence). For the CDR3, the DNA is TGCAGCGGAGGGGACCCGGGTACGCAGTATTTT. Translated: CSGGDPGTQYF.

This clonotype was detected many times. This rearrangement joins TRBV5-1 to TRBJ2-1; D unclear. Trimming shortened V by 1 base and J by 9 bases, and 8 bases separated the two germline ends. Germline assignment: CDR1 SGHRS and CDR2 YFSETQ. The CDR3 sequence is 12 residues long. The DNA for the CDR3 is TGCGCCAGCAGCTTGCTAGATGTTGAGCAGTTCTTC. As protein: CASSLLDVEQFF.

This clonotype has ten or more counts. The J gene is TRBJ1-1, the V gene TRBV20-1, with D tentatively TRBD1 (5 bases). V lost 1 base and J lost 3, with 9 bases in between. CDR3 length: 13 amino acids. Germline CDR1 is DFQATT and CDR2 is SNEGSKA (reference sequence). CDR3 region: CSARVAGYTEAFF. CDR3 sequence (DNA): TGCAGTGCTAGAGTTGCAGGGTACACTGAAGCTTTCTTT.

The sample holds many counts of this clonotype. The chain employs TRBV30 and TRBJ2-1, with 11 bases matching TRBD2. Germline V lookup: CDR1 GTSNPN, CDR2 SVGIG (reference sequence). The CDR3 spans 15 residues. The junction had 4 bases not matched to a gene; V was cut back by 2 bases and J by 4 bases. CDR3 bases: TGTGCCTGGAGTCCGGGACTAGCGGCATACAATGAGCAGTTCTTC. It is translated as CAWSPGLAAYNEQFF.

This clonotype came up a few times. This may arise from a read error, as a much more abundant clone is one base away. The rearrangement joins TRBV7-2 to TRBJ2-4, with 12 positions matching TRBD2. Germline lookup yields CDR1 SGHTA and CDR2 FQGNSA. The J segment lost 6 bases and the V segment lost 5 bases, leaving 5 bases of the junction unmatched. This CDR3 has 15 amino acids. The CDR3 DNA reads as TGTGCCAGCAGCATAGGACTAGCGGGGAGAAACATTCAGTACTTC. As protein: CASSIGLAGRNIQYF.

This sequence joins TRBV3-1 and TRBJ2-6; no clear D. Trimming left V 1 base short and J 0 bases short, with 7 bases between. The CDR3 is 16 residues long. The germline V gene encodes CDR1 LGHDT and CDR2 YNNKEL (reference sequence). The CDR3 region has the DNA TGTGCCAGCAGCCAAGTACCGAACTCTGGGGCCAACGTCCTGACTTTC. Translating it yields CASSQVPNSGANVLTF.

For this clonotype: It is likely a read error: a sequence one base away is far more abundant. The CDR3 ends on some other residue instead of the conserved phenylalanine or tryptophan, so this is likely a read error. This chain uses TRBV10-2 with TRBJ2-1, with D maybe TRBD2 (5 bases). Germline CDR1 reads WSHSY; CDR2 reads SAAADI. The CDR3 is 14 residues long. The CDR3 DNA follows: TGTGCCATCAGTGAGGCCTACCGGGGAGATGAGCAGTTCCTC. It codes for CAISEAYRGDEQFL.

This clonotype was observed at least ten times. V usage is TRBV6-1 and J usage is TRBJ2-3; 11 bases match TRBD2. Trimming took 10 bases from V and 3 from J; bases not matched to a gene: 9. CDR3 length: 15 residues. CDR1 MNHNS and CDR2 SASEGT come from the germline V gene. The CDR3 reads CAIRRTSGSTDTQYF. CDR3 bases: TGTGCCATTAGAAGGACTAGCGGGTCAACAGATACGCAGTATTTT.

Many counts were recorded for this clonotype. This chain links TRBV7-6 with TRBJ1-1; D is ambiguous. This CDR3 has 14 amino acids. Germline CDR1 reads SGHVS; CDR2 reads FNYEAQ. The V end was cut by 2 bases, the J end by 1 base, with 8 bases between. The CDR3 DNA is TGTGCCAGCAGCTTAACCGCCTCGAACACTGAAGCTTTCTTT. Its translation: CASSLTASNTEAFF.

There are many counts of this clonotype. V usage is TRBV20-1 and J usage is TRBJ2-2; TRBD2 matches 12 bases. Losses at the gene ends were 5 bases for V and 3 bases for J; bases not matched to a gene: 7. Germline-derived CDR1 and CDR2 are DFQATT and SNEGSKA (reference sequence). The CDR3 totals 16 residues. CDR3 sequence reads: CSAVGGTSGHTGELFF. CDR3 coding DNA: TGCAGTGCTGTAGGAGGGACTAGCGGGCACACCGGGGAGCTGTTTTTT.

In its sample, this clonotype was seen many times. This chain joins TRBV7-3 and TRBJ2-3; D is uncertain. The germline V and J ends were trimmed by 2 bases and 2 bases, with 14 bases remaining between them. The CDR3 covers 16 residues. Germline V gene sequence: CDR1 SGHTA, CDR2 FQGTGA. CDR3 nucleotides: TGTGCCAGCAGCTTATCAAGAGAAGGTTTCACAGATACGCAGTATTTT. It is translated as CASSLSREGFTDTQYF.

This clonotype has a count of ten or more. V and J are TRBV27 and TRBJ2-7, with D possibly being TRBD2 (6 bases). Germline loops: CDR1 MNHEY, CDR2 SMNVEV (reference sequence). V dropped 6 bases and J dropped 6 bases, with 24 bases sitting between them. This CDR3 contains 16 residues. The CDR3 DNA sequence: TGTGCCAGCAGCACGATAGGGGCAGGAGCAGCGGGCGAGCAGTACTTC. This translates into CASSTIGAGAAGEQYF.

The table lists this clonotype with many counts. The gene calls are TRBV4-3 and TRBJ2-1; TRBD1 is a possible D gene (7 bases). The CDR3 has 17 residues. Per germline, CDR1 LGHNA and CDR2 YSLEER. The V gene lost 1 base and the J gene lost 2 bases, with 15 bases spanning the gap. CDR3 region: CASSQGVGGGAYNEQFF. As DNA, the CDR3 is TGCGCCAGCAGCCAAGGAGTTGGAGGGGGCGCCTACAATGAGCAGTTCTTC.

As regards this clonotype: One base away lies a much larger clone, so this may be a sequencing read error. The chain links TRBV6-1 to TRBJ2-7; D gene uncertain. This CDR3 contains 11 residues. V lost 3 bases to trimming and J lost 10 bases, with 10 bases between them. CDR1 MNHNS and CDR2 SASEGT come from the germline V gene. The CDR3 DNA follows: TGTGCCAGCAGTGAGGCCTTGGACCAGTACTTC. Its protein is CASSEALDQYF.

For this clonotype: This clone may be a read error of a much larger clone one base away. This chain connects TRBV6-1 to TRBJ2-7; 7 nucleotides match TRBD1. The CDR3 length is 13 residues. In germline, CDR1 is MNHNS, CDR2 SASEGT. In DNA, the CDR3 is TGTGCCAGCAGTGTTCGGACAGGATACGAGCAGTGCTTC. It translates to CASSVRTGYEQCF.

Many counts were recorded for this clonotype. This chain uses TRBV10-3 with TRBJ2-6, with D perhaps TRBD1 or TRBD2 (5 bases each). The germline V gene has CDR1 ENHRY and CDR2 SYGVKD. There are 17 residues in the CDR3. The V end was cut by 11 bases, the J end by 0 bases, with 20 bases between. CDR3 nucleotide sequence: TGTGCCGCATCCGAGGGGCTCAGATCCTCTGGGGCCAACGTCCTGACTTTC. This gives the protein CAASEGLRSSGANVLTF.

This clonotype was detected ten times or more. The V call is TRBV6-6, the J call TRBJ1-1; D ambiguous. The V end lost 2 bases, the J end lost 5 bases, and 3 bases lay between the germline ends. CDR1 is MNHNY, CDR2 SVGAGI, per germline (reference sequence). This CDR3 contains 11 residues. The CDR3 protein is CASSYRTEAFF. CDR3 nucleotide sequence: TGTGCCAGCAGTTACCGGACTGAAGCTTTCTTT.

In this sample, this clonotype turned up many times. The V and J genes are TRBV11-2 and TRBJ2-5; tentative D call: TRBD2 (6 bases). This CDR3 is built from 15 residues. CDR1 and CDR2 from the germline V gene are SGHAT and FQNNGV. Trimming took 0 bases from V and 1 from J, leaving 9 bases between them. In DNA form, the CDR3 reads TGTGCCAGCAGCTTAGAACGGGGGAGCCAAGAGACCCAGTACTTC. Its protein is CASSLERGSQETQYF.